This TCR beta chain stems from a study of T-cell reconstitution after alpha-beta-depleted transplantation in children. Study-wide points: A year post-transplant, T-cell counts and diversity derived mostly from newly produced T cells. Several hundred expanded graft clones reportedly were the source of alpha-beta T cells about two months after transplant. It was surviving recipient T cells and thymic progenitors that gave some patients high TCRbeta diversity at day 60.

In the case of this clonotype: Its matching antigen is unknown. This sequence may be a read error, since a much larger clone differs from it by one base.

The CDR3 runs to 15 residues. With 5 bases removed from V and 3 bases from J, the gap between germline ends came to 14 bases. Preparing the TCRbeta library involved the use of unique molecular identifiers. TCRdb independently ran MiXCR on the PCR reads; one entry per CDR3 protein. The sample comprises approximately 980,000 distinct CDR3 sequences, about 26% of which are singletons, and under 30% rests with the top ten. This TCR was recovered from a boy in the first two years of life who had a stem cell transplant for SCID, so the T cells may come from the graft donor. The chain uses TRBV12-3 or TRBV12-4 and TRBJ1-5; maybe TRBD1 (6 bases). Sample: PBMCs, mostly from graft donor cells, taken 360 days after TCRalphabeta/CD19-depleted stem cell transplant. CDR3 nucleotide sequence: TGTGCCAGCAGTGGGAACAGGGCCCACAATCAGCCCCAGCATTTT. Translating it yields CASSGNRAHNQPQHF.